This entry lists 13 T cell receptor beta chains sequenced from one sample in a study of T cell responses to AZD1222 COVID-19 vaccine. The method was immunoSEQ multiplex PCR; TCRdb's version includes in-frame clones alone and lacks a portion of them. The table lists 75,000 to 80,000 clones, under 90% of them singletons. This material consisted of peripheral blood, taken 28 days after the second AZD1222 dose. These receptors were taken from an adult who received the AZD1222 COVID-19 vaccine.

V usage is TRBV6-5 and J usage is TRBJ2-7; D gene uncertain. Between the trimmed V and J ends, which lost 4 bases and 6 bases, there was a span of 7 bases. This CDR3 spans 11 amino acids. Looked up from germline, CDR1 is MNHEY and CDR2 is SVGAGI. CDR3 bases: TGTGCCAGCAGTTCGTCCGCCGAGCAGTACTTC. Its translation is CASSSSAEQYF.

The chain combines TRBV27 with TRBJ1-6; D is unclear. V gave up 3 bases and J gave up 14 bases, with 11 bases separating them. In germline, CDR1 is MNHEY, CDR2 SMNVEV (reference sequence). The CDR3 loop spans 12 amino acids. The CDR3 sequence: CASSFRTEALHF. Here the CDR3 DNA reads TGTGCCAGCAGTTTTAGAACGGAGGCCCTCCACTTT.

For the CDR3, the DNA is TGTGCCAGCAGCCGGAATGGGGGTGGCTACACCTTC. This translates into CASSRNGGGYTF. The chain links TRBV7-2 to TRBJ1-2; D possibly corresponds to TRBD1 (5 bases). V was shortened by 5 bases and J by 7 bases, with 11 bases between the two germline ends. CDR1 is SGHTA, CDR2 FQGNSA, per germline. This CDR3 is built from 12 residues.

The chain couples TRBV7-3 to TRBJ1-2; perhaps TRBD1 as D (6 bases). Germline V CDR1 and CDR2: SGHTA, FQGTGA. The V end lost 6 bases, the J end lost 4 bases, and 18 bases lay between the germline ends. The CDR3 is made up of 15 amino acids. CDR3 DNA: TGTGCCAGCAGTCCGACAGGTCTGCCCCCCTATGGCTACACCTTC. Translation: CASSPTGLPPYGYTF.

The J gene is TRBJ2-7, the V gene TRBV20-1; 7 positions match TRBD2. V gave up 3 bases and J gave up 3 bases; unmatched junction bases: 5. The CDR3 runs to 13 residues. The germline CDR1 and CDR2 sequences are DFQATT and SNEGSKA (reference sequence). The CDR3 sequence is CSASLGGSYEQYF. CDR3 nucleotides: TGCAGTGCTAGTTTGGGGGGGAGCTACGAGCAGTACTTC.

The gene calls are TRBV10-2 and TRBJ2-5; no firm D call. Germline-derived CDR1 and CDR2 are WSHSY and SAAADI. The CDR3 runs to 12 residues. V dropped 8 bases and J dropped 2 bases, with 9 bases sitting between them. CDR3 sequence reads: CASGPSQETQYF. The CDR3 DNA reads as TGCGCCAGCGGGCCGTCACAAGAGACCCAGTACTTC.

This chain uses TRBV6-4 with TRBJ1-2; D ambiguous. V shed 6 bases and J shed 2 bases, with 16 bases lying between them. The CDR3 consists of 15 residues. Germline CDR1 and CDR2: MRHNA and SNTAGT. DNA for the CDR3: TGTGCCAGCAGCCCCGGGGAGGGAAGAAACTATGGCTACACCTTC. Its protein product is CASSPGEGRNYGYTF.

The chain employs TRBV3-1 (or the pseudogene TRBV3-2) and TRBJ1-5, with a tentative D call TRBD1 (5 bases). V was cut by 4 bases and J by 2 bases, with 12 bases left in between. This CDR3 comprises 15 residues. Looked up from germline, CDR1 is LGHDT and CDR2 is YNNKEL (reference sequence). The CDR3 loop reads CASSPPGGGNQPQHF. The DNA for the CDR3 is TGTGCCAGCAGCCCCCCAGGAGGGGGCAATCAGCCCCAGCATTTT.

In DNA form, the CDR3 reads TGTGCCAGCAGCCTGGGAGGGGGCAACGAAAAACTGTTTTTT. Its translation is CASSLGGGNEKLFF. V and J are TRBV5-8 and TRBJ1-4; TRBD1 aligns across 7 bases. From germline, CDR1 is SGHTS and CDR2 YDEGEE. The ends lost 4 bases at V and 8 bases at J; junction bases unmatched: 8. This CDR3 comprises 14 residues. The variable domain in full, completed from reference TRBV5-8 and TRBJ1-4, reads EAGVTQSPTHLIKTRGQQATLRCSPISGHTSVYWYQQALGLGLQFLLWYDEGEERNRGNFPPRFSGRQFPNYSSELNVNALELEDSALYLCASSLGGGNEKLFFGSGTQLSVL.

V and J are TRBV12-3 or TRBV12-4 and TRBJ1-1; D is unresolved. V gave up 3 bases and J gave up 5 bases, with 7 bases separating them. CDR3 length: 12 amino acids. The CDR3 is CASSFLGTEAFF. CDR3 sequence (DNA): TGTGCCAGCAGTTTTTTGGGGACTGAAGCTTTCTTT.

CDR3: CASSSGGETQYF. The CDR3 region has the DNA TGTGCCAGCTCATCGGGGGGAGAGACCCAGTACTTC. The chain couples TRBV18 to TRBJ2-5, with TRBD2 identical over 7 bases. Germline V gene sequence: CDR1 KGHSH, CDR2 LQKENI. There are 12 residues in the CDR3. The V gene end was trimmed by 5 bases and the J gene end by 4 bases; junction bases not matched to a gene: 1.

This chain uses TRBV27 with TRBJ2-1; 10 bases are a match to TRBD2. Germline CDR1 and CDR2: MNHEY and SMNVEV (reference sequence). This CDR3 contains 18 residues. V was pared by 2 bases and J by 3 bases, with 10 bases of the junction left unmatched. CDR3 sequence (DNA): TGTGCCAGCAGTTTAATGGTAGCGGGGGGCCGAAGCTACAATGAGCAGTTCTTC. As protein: CASSLMVAGGRSYNEQFF.

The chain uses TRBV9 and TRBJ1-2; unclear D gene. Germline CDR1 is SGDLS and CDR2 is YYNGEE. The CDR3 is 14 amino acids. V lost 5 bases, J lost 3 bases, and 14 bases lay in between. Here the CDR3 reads CASRAIREDYGYTF. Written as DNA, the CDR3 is TGTGCCAGCAGAGCCATACGCGAAGACTATGGCTACACCTTC.